The entry that follows covers one TCR beta chain sequence. An input of about 0.45 to 1 ug of RNA was subjected to reverse transcription using random hexamers. From the immunoSEQ multiplex PCR reads, TCRdb called clonotypes with MiXCR, one entry per CDR3 protein. There are about 140,000 distinct CDR3 sequences in the sample; 85% to 95% occur only once, and over 0.25% lies in the top ten. Germline lookup yields CDR1 MNHEY and CDR2 SVGAGI. The junction had 5 bases not matched to a gene; V was cut back by 2 bases and J by 4 bases. The CDR3 consists of 14 residues. The entry originates in a study of CD8 T cells in Susac syndrome.

The genes are TRBV6-5 and TRBJ2-7; TRBD1 aligns across 7 bases. Sequenced material: CD8+ T cells from PBMCs. The sequence was obtained from a human donor in good health. For the CDR3, the DNA is TGTGCCAGCAGTTACCGGGACAGCAGATACGAGCAGTACTTC. Its protein is CASSYRDSRYEQYF.